One sample yielded the 27 T cell receptor beta chains listed below, sequenced in a study of blood T cell repertoires in COVID-19. TCRdb keeps only in-frame clones here, not all; method: immunoSEQ multiplex PCR. The data hold about 200,000 clones, with around nine tenths observed a single time. The sequencing input was PBMCs or T cells enriched from blood (not recorded which). The receptors shown here come from a woman between 25 and 40 years old with acute COVID-19.

The rearrangement uses TRBV10-2 and TRBJ1-2; D call uncertain. In germline, CDR1 is WSHSY, CDR2 SAAADI. Trimming removed 3 bases at V and 0 bases at J, with 11 bases between. The CDR3 is made up of 15 amino acids. The DNA for the CDR3 is TGCGCCAGCAGTGATTCGCTATATTCTAACTATGGCTACACCTTC. This gives the protein CASSDSLYSNYGYTF.

J is TRBJ1-6 and V is TRBV10-3; 9 bases agree with TRBD1. Trimming at V came to 10 bases and at J to 7 bases, leaving 8 bases not matched to a gene. The CDR3 extends over 14 amino acids. From germline, CDR1 is ENHRY and CDR2 SYGVKD. Here the CDR3 DNA reads TGTGCCAGCAAAGGGACAGGGCCCAATTCACCCCTCCACTTT. This translates into CASKGTGPNSPLHF.

This sequence joins TRBV5-1 and TRBJ2-7, with 9 bases lining up with TRBD1. Germline values: CDR1 SGHRS, CDR2 YFSETQ. The ends lost 9 bases at V and 0 bases at J; junction bases unmatched: 4. The CDR3 is 13 amino acids. The CDR3 region has the DNA TGCGCCACCCGACAGGGGGACTCCTACGAGCAGTACTTC. Residues: CATRQGDSYEQYF.

This chain joins TRBV7-8 and TRBJ2-7, with TRBD1 matching 9 bases. Germline CDR1 SGHVS, CDR2 FQNEAQ. The CDR3 is 14 residues long. The V segment lost 5 bases and the J segment 7 bases; nucleotides outside the gene matches: 9. The CDR3, as DNA: TGTGCCAGCAGCAGAGGGGACAGGGCATGGGAGCAGTACTTC. This sequence encodes CASSRGDRAWEQYF.

The chain recombines TRBV5-1 with TRBJ2-1; TRBD2 aligns across 8 bases. Per the germline V gene, CDR1 is SGHRS and CDR2 is YFSETQ. CDR3 size: 15 residues. V dropped 2 bases and J dropped 6; count of bases not matched to a gene: 7. This CDR3 reads CASSFRSGEGNEQFF. The DNA for the CDR3 is TGCGCCAGCAGCTTTCGTAGCGGGGAAGGCAATGAGCAGTTCTTC.

On this clone itself: One end of the junction fails to match germline, which may point to a read error. The chain joins TRBV28 to TRBJ1-4; a possible D gene is TRBD1 (5 bases). The CDR3 runs to 13 residues. Germline CDR1 MDHEN, CDR2 SYDVKM. The CDR3 reads CASSKPGDSVGVF. The CDR3 DNA sequence: TGTGCCAGCAGTAAACCGGGCGACAGTGTCGGAGTTTTT.

The chain links TRBV5-1 to TRBJ2-3; 7 bases map to TRBD1. V shed 2 bases, J shed 3 bases, and the junction held 18 bases outside the gene matches. The CDR3 length is 19 residues. Germline V gene lookup returns CDR1 SGHRS and CDR2 YFSETQ. The CDR3 DNA sequence: TGCGCCAGCAGCTTTCCCCGTCTAACAGGGGAAAAAAAGACAGATACGCAGTATTTT. It encodes CASSFPRLTGEKKTDTQYF.

The CDR3 sequence: CSASGPETSGGLYEQYF. As DNA, the CDR3 is TGCAGTGCTAGTGGCCCCGAGACTAGCGGGGGCCTCTACGAGCAGTACTTC. The genes are TRBV20-1 and TRBJ2-7, with 12 bases that match TRBD2. Germline CDR1 DFQATT, CDR2 SNEGSKA (reference sequence). CDR3 length: 17 residues. After removal of 3 bases from V and 3 bases from J, the junction contained 12 bases not matched to a gene.

This chain joins TRBV10-3 and TRBJ1-2; perhaps TRBD1 as D (6 bases). The CDR3 runs 12 residues. V was pared by 11 bases and J by 3 bases, with 13 bases between. CDR1 and CDR2 from the germline V gene are ENHRY and SYGVKD. The DNA for the CDR3 is TGTGCCCTGTCAGGGGAAGACTATGGCTACACCTTC. It yields the protein CALSGEDYGYTF.

J is TRBJ1-4 and V is TRBV25-1, with D perhaps matching TRBD1 (6 bases). This CDR3 has 14 amino acids. V lost 7 bases to trimming and J lost 10 bases, with 19 bases between them. The V gene's germline CDR1 is MGHDK and CDR2 SYGVNS. The chain's CDR3 is CASTHGDNAGKLFF. The CDR3 nucleotides are TGTGCCAGCACTCATGGGGACAACGCTGGAAAACTGTTTTTT.

This sequence joins TRBV7-9 and TRBJ1-1; a possible D gene is TRBD1 (5 bases). The CDR3 contains 14 residues. The germline V and J ends were trimmed by 5 bases and 2 bases, with 12 bases remaining between them. Per germline, CDR1 SEHNR and CDR2 FQNEAQ (reference sequence). The CDR3 coding sequence is TGTGCCAGCAGCACGACAGAAACTAACACTGAAGCTTTCTTT. As protein: CASSTTETNTEAFF.

The CDR3 DNA is TGTGCCAGTAGTACAACAGGGGGCAGTCAGCCCCAGCATTTT. Protein: CASSTTGGSQPQHF. The rearrangement joins TRBV19 to TRBJ1-5; 9 nucleotides line up with TRBD1. This CDR3 has 14 residues. Germline CDR1 reads LNHDA; CDR2 reads SQIVND (reference sequence). V shed 4 bases and J 6 bases; nucleotides not matched to a gene: 4.

This sequence joins TRBV2 and TRBJ2-1; 9 nucleotides match TRBD1. The CDR3 loop spans 13 amino acids. V lost 10 bases and J lost 6; bases outside the gene matches: 7. In germline, CDR1 is SNHLY, CDR2 FYNNEI. The CDR3: CATRRGQGNEQFF. CDR3 sequence (DNA): TGTGCCACTCGGAGGGGACAGGGCAATGAGCAGTTCTTC.

The V gene is TRBV7-9, the J gene TRBJ2-7; 7 nucleotides agree with TRBD1. Per the germline V gene, CDR1 is SEHNR and CDR2 is FQNEAQ (reference sequence). The CDR3 runs 15 residues. V trimming: 3 bases; J trimming: 2 bases; junction bases outside the gene matches: 7. The CDR3 reads CASSFGTAKTYEQYF. CDR3 coding DNA: TGTGCCAGCAGCTTCGGGACAGCGAAGACCTACGAGCAGTACTTC.

V gene TRBV7-9 combines with J gene TRBJ2-1; TRBD2 agrees at 9 bases. Germline CDR1 is SEHNR and CDR2 is FQNEAQ (reference sequence). The CDR3 loop spans 16 amino acids. Germline trimming cut 1 base from V and 5 bases from J; bases unmatched to any gene: 6. CDR3 nucleotide sequence: TGTGCCAGCAGCTTAGTAATAGCGGGGGTGAACAATGAGCAGTTCTTC. This translates into CASSLVIAGVNNEQFF.

The chain is built from TRBV7-9 and TRBJ1-1, with D possibly TRBD1 on 6 matching bases. The CDR3 extends over 14 amino acids. The V gene lost 2 bases and the J gene lost 3 bases, with 10 bases spanning the gap. Germline V lookup: CDR1 SEHNR, CDR2 FQNEAQ (reference sequence). The CDR3 here is CASSLTSGDTEAFF. The CDR3 nucleotides read TGTGCCAGCAGCTTAACGTCAGGGGACACTGAAGCTTTCTTT.

Worth noting for this clone: An end of the junction does not agree with germline; a read error may underlie this. The chain employs TRBV11-3 and TRBJ2-3; TRBD1 matches at 8 bases. The CDR3 runs 15 residues. Germline V lookup: CDR1 SGHNT, CDR2 YENEEA. The CDR3 reads CASSFTSGGTDTQYF. The DNA for the CDR3 is TGTGCCAGCAGCTTCACCTCAGGGGGCACCGATACGCAGTATTTT. Using reference TRBV11-3 and TRBJ2-3 for the parts outside the CDR3, the full variable domain is EAGVVQSPRYKIIEKKQPVAFWCNPISGHNTLYWYLQNLGQGPELLIRYENEEAVDDSQLPKDRFSAERLKGVDSTLKIQPAELGDSAVYLCASSFTSGGTDTQYFGPGTRLTVL.

This chain uses TRBV2 with TRBJ2-5, with a weak D call TRBD2 (5 bases). V gave up 4 bases and J gave up 3 bases, with 9 bases separating them. The CDR3 is 13 residues long. CDR1 and CDR2 from the germline V gene are SNHLY and FYNNEI. CDR3 sequence reads: CASSGEGEETQYF. Here the CDR3 DNA reads TGTGCCAGCAGTGGTGAGGGCGAAGAGACCCAGTACTTC.

The chain employs TRBV5-4 and TRBJ2-6, with 8 bases identical to TRBD1. Per the germline V gene, CDR1 is SGHNT and CDR2 is YYREEE (reference sequence). CDR3 length: 16 amino acids. With V trimmed by 3 bases and J by 3 bases, 5 bases remained unmatched. The CDR3 loop reads CASSSRTGYGANVLTF. The CDR3 bases are TGTGCCAGCAGCTCCCGGACAGGGTATGGGGCCAACGTCCTGACTTTC.

The chain has TRBV28 and TRBJ1-4; 7 positions agree with TRBD1. Trimming took 5 bases from V and 0 from J; bases not matched to a gene: 6. CDR1 and CDR2 from the germline V gene are MDHEN and SYDVKM. The CDR3 length is 16 residues. In nucleotides, the CDR3 is TGTGCCAGCAGTCTGGACAGGTCTCCAACTAATGAAAAACTGTTTTTT. Residues: CASSLDRSPTNEKLFF.

The rearrangement joins TRBV5-1 to TRBJ2-2; tentative D call: TRBD1 (6 bases). The germline CDR1 and CDR2 sequences are SGHRS and YFSETQ. V was trimmed by 0 bases and J by 8 bases, leaving 11 bases between them. This CDR3 is built from 14 residues. CDR3 nucleotides: TGCGCCAGCAGCTTGGTACAGGGCAAGGGGGAGCTGTTTTTT. Translated, it gives CASSLVQGKGELFF. Full variable domain (missing parts from reference TRBV5-1 and TRBJ2-2): KAGVTQTPRYLIKTRGQQVTLSCSPISGHRSVSWYQQTPGQGLQFLFEYFSETQRNKGNFPGRFSGRQFSNSRSEMNVSTLELGDSALYLCASSLVQGKGELFFGEGSRLTVL.

The chain carries TRBV5-4 and TRBJ1-4; no firm D call. V gave up 0 bases and J gave up 7 bases, with 16 bases separating them. The CDR3 runs to 16 residues. The germline CDR1 and CDR2 sequences are SGHNT and YYREEE (reference sequence). The CDR3 nucleotides are TGTGCCAGCAGCTTGGGTAGCGGGGAACCGGTTGAAAAACTGTTTTTT. Amino acid sequence: CASSLGSGEPVEKLFF.

This chain links TRBV10-2 with TRBJ2-3; 7 nucleotides agree with TRBD2. Trimming at V came to 4 bases and at J to 5 bases, leaving 9 bases not matched to a gene. Per the germline V gene, CDR1 is WSHSY and CDR2 is SAAADI. The CDR3 totals 15 residues. The DNA of the CDR3 is TGCGCCAGCAGTGGACTAGCTTCGAATGGAGATACGCAGTATTTT. This sequence encodes CASSGLASNGDTQYF.

The chain recombines TRBV5-1 with TRBJ1-3, with TRBD1 matching over 8 bases. Germline V gene data show CDR1 as SGHRS and CDR2 as YFSETQ. The V gene end was trimmed by 2 bases and the J gene end by 0 bases; junction bases not matched to a gene: 4. The CDR3 contains 16 residues. The CDR3 protein is CASSFSDRASGNTIYF. CDR3 nucleotides: TGCGCCAGCAGCTTCTCGGACAGGGCCTCTGGAAACACCATATATTTT.

The chain employs TRBV27 and TRBJ1-1, with a tentative D call TRBD1 (6 bases). The germline V gene has CDR1 MNHEY and CDR2 SMNVEV (reference sequence). CDR3 length equals 17 residues. V gave up 3 bases and J gave up 1 base, with 18 bases separating them. The CDR3, as DNA: TGTGCCAGCAGTTTGTTTTTCTCCAGGGGCACGAACACTGAAGCTTTCTTT. Amino acid sequence: CASSLFFSRGTNTEAFF.

The V and J genes are TRBV18 and TRBJ2-3; tentatively, D is TRBD1 (6 bases). CDR3 length: 15 amino acids. In germline, CDR1 is KGHSH, CDR2 LQKENI. The V end was cut by 0 bases, the J end by 4 bases, with 11 bases between. For the CDR3, the DNA is TGTGCCAGCTCACCACCGGGGGCCGGGTCAGATACGCAGTATTTT. It translates to CASSPPGAGSDTQYF.

V is TRBV5-1 and J is TRBJ2-7, with 7 bases identical to TRBD1. V was pared by 4 bases and J by 3 bases, with 13 bases of the junction left unmatched. The CDR3 is 16 amino acids. Germline V lookup: CDR1 SGHRS, CDR2 YFSETQ. This CDR3 reads CASSPLGGGLGYEQYF. CDR3 DNA sequence: TGCGCCAGCAGCCCGTTAGGGGGCGGCCTGGGCTACGAGCAGTACTTC.